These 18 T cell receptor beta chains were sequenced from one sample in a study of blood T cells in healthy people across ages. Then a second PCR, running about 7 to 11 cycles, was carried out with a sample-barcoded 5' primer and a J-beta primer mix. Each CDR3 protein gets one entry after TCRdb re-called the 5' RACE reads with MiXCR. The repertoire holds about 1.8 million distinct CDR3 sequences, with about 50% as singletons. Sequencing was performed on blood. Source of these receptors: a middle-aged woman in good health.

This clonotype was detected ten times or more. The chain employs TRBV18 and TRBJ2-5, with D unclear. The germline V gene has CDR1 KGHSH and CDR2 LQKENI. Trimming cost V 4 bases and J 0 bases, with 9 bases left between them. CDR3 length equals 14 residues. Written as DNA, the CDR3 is TGTGCCAGCTCACGAGCTCAGAACCAAGAGACCCAGTACTTC. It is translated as CASSRAQNQETQYF.

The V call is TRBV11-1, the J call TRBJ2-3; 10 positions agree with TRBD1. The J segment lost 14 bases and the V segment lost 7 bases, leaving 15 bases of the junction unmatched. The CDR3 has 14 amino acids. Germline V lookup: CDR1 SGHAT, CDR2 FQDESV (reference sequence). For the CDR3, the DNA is TGTGCCAGCACCAAAGGGACAGGGGCCTTGTTTCTGTATTTT. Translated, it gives CASTKGTGALFLYF.

CDR3 DNA sequence: TGCAGTGCTAGACTACCCAGGTCAAATGGCTACACCTTC. This encodes CSARLPRSNGYTF. The rearrangement links TRBV20-1 to TRBJ1-2; D gene ambiguous. V was cut by 2 bases and J by 6 bases, with 13 bases left in between. The germline V gene encodes CDR1 DFQATT and CDR2 SNEGSKA (reference sequence). CDR3 size: 13 residues.

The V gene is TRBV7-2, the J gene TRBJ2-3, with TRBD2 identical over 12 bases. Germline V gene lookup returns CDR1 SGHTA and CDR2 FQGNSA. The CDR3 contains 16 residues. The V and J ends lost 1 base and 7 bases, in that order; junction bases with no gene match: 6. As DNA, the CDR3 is TGTGCCAGCAGCTTAGTCCCTAGCGGGGGGGCACATACGCAGTATTTT. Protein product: CASSLVPSGGAHTQYF.

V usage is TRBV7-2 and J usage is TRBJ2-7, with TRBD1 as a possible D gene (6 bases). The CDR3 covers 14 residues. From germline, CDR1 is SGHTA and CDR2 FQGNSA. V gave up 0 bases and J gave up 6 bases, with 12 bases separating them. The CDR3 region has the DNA TGTGCCAGCAGCTTAGCTCAGGGGATGAGCGAGCAGTACTTC. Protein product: CASSLAQGMSEQYF.

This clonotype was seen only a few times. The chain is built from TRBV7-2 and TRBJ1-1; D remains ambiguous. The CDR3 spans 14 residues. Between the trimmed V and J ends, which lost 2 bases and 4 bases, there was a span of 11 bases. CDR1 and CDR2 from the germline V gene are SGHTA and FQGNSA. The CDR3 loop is CASSLRRVGTEAFF. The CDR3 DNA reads TGTGCCAGCAGCTTACGTCGGGTGGGCACTGAAGCTTTCTTT.

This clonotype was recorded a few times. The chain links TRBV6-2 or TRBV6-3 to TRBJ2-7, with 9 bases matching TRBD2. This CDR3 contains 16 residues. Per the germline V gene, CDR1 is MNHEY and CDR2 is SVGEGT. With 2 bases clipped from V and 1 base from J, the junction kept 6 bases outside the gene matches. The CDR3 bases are TGTGCCAGCAGTTACAAAGCGGGGGGACCGTCCTACGAGCAGTACTTC. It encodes CASSYKAGGPSYEQYF.

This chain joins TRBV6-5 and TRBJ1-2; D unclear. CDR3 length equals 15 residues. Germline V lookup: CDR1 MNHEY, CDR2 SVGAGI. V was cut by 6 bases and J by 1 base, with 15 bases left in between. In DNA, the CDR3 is TGTGCCAGCAGCCCCGCAGGATCTCTTAACTATGGCTACACCTTC. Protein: CASSPAGSLNYGYTF.

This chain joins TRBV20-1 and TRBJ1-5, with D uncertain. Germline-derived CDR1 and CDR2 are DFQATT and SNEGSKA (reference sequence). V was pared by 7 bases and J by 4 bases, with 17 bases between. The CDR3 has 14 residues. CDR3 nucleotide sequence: TGCAGTGTACTCCGAGGGCAAGGAAATCAGCCCCAGCATTTT. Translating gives CSVLRGQGNQPQHF.

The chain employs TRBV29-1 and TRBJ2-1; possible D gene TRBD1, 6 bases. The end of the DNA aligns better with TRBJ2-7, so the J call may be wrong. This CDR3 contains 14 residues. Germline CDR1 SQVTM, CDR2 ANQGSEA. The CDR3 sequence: CSVEKGVSYNEQYF. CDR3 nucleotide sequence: TGCAGCGTTGAAAAGGGGGTCTCCTACAATGAGCAGTACTTC.

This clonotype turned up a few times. The CDR3 sequence is CASSARDRGHEQYF. Written as DNA, the CDR3 is TGTGCCAGCAGCGCTCGGGACAGAGGCCACGAGCAGTACTTC. The V call is TRBV7-9, the J call TRBJ2-7; 7 bases line up with TRBD1. The CDR3 loop spans 14 amino acids. Trimming took 5 bases from V and 5 from J; bases not matched to a gene: 9. Germline CDR1 is SEHNR and CDR2 is FQNEAQ (reference sequence).

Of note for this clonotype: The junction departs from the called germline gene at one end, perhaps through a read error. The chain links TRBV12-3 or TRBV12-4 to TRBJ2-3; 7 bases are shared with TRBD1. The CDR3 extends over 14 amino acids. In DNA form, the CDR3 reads TGTGCCGGCAGTTTGGTACAGGGGTTAGATACGCAGTATTTT. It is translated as CAGSLVQGLDTQYF.

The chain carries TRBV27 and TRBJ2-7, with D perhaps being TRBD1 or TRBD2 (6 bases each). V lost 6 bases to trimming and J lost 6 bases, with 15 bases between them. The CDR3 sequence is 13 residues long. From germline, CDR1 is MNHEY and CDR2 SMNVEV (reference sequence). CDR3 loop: CASRRPGGFEQYF. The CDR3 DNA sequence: TGTGCCAGCAGGAGACCCGGGGGCTTCGAGCAGTACTTC.

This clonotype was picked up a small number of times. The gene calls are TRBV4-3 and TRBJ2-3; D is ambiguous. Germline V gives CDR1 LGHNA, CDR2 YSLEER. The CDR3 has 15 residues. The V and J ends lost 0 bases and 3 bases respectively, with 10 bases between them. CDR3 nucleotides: TGCGCCAGCAGCCAAGATATGGGTCTGACAGATACGCAGTATTTT. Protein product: CASSQDMGLTDTQYF.

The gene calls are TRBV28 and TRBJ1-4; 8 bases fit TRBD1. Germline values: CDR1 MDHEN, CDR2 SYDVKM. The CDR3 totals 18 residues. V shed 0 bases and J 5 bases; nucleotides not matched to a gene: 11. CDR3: CASSLWGAGGDRNEKLFF. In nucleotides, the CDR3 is TGTGCCAGCAGTTTATGGGGCGCAGGGGGCGATCGAAATGAAAAACTGTTTTTT. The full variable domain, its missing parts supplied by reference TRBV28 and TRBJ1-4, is DVKVTQSSRYLVKRTGEKVFLECVQDMDHENMFWYRQDPGLGLRLIYFSYDVKMKEKGDIPEGYSVSREKKERFSLILESASTNQTSMYLCASSLWGAGGDRNEKLFFGSGTQLSVL.

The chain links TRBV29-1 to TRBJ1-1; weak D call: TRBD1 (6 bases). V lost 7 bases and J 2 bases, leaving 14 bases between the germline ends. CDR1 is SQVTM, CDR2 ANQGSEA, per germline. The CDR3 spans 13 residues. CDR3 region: CSEIQGLNTEAFF. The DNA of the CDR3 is TGCAGCGAAATACAGGGACTAAACACTGAAGCTTTCTTT.

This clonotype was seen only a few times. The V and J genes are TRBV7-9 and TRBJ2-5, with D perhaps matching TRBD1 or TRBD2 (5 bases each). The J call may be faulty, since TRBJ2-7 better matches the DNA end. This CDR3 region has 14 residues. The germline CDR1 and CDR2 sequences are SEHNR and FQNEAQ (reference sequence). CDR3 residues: CASSPPARDHEQYF. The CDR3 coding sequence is TGTGCCAGCAGCCCCCCGGCGAGGGACCACGAGCAGTACTTC.

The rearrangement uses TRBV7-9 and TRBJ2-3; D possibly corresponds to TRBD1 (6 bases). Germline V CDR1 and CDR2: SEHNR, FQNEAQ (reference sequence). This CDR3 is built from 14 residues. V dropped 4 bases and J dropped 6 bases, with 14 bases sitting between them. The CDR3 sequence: CASSSPNRADTQYF. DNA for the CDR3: TGTGCCAGCAGCTCCCCGAACAGGGCGGATACGCAGTATTTT.